Shown below are 28 T cell receptor beta chains from a single sample sequenced in a study of T cell responses to AZD1222 COVID-19 vaccine. Repertoires were generated with immunoSEQ multiplex PCR, while TCRdb's copy carries only in-frame clones and drops some. In the table there are around 150,000 clones, around nine tenths of which are singletons. The starting material was peripheral blood, obtained on day 0 of AZD1222 vaccination. Receptors were obtained from an adult in good health.

The J gene is TRBJ1-1, the V gene TRBV10-3; D gene unclear. The length of the CDR3 is 14 residues. Trimming took off 0 bases at V and 4 bases at J, with 9 bases between the two ends. Germline V gene data show CDR1 as ENHRY and CDR2 as SYGVKD. This CDR3 reads CAISESTEGTEAFF. CDR3 in DNA: TGTGCCATCAGTGAGTCAACAGAAGGCACTGAAGCTTTCTTT.

The chain joins TRBV28 to TRBJ2-1; 11 nucleotides align to TRBD2. The CDR3 extends over 18 amino acids. Trimming cost V 0 bases and J 0 bases; bases outside gene matches: 4. Germline values: CDR1 MDHEN, CDR2 SYDVKM. The CDR3 here is CASSLWGLAATSYNEQFF. The DNA for the CDR3 is TGTGCCAGCAGTTTATGGGGACTAGCGGCAACCTCCTACAATGAGCAGTTCTTC. The whole variable domain, filled in from reference TRBV28 and TRBJ2-1, reads DVKVTQSSRYLVKRTGEKVFLECVQDMDHENMFWYRQDPGLGLRLIYFSYDVKMKEKGDIPEGYSVSREKKERFSLILESASTNQTSMYLCASSLWGLAATSYNEQFFGPGTRLTVL.

The chain is built from TRBV7-9 and TRBJ1-6, with 10 bases matching TRBD1. The length of the CDR3 is 15 residues. J gave up 7 bases and V 5 bases, and 5 bases lay outside the gene matches. The germline V gene has CDR1 SEHNR and CDR2 FQNEAQ (reference sequence). The CDR3 spells CASSQKTGGNSPLHF. The DNA for the CDR3 is TGTGCCAGCAGCCAAAAGACAGGGGGCAATTCACCCCTCCACTTT.

The rearrangement uses TRBV11-2 and TRBJ2-7; D unresolved. Germline CDR1 reads SGHAT; CDR2 reads FQNNGV. This CDR3 has 15 residues. V was clipped by 4 bases and J by 0 bases, with 13 bases between them. The CDR3: CASSSSRIPSYEQYF. CDR3 bases: TGTGCCAGCAGCTCTAGTAGAATTCCCTCCTACGAGCAGTACTTC. Looking up the rest from reference TRBV11-2 and TRBJ2-7 gives the full variable domain: EAGVAQSPRYKIIEKRQSVAFWCNPISGHATLYWYQQILGQGPKLLIQFQNNGVVDDSQLPKDRFSAERLKGVDSTLKIQPAKLEDSAVYLCASSSSRIPSYEQYFGPGTRLTVT.

This chain connects TRBV20-1 to TRBJ2-7; 12 bases are shared with TRBD2. The CDR3 sequence is 16 residues long. Germline V lookup: CDR1 DFQATT, CDR2 SNEGSKA (reference sequence). The V segment lost 3 bases and the J segment 2 bases; nucleotides outside the gene matches: 8. DNA for the CDR3: TGCAGTGCTAGTGGACTAGCGGGACAATCTACCTACGAGCAGTACTTC. Protein: CSASGLAGQSTYEQYF.

V gene TRBV15 combines with J gene TRBJ2-2; no firm D call. Germline CDR1 and CDR2: LNHNV and YYDKDF (reference sequence). This CDR3 contains 15 residues. V gave up 1 base and J gave up 3 bases, with 9 bases separating them. CDR3 sequence reads: CATSRVKGDTGELFF. CDR3 sequence (DNA): TGTGCCACCAGCAGAGTGAAAGGAGACACCGGGGAGCTGTTTTTT.

V is TRBV14 and J is TRBJ2-3, with a weak D call TRBD2 (5 bases). Germline assignment: CDR1 SGHDN and CDR2 FVKESK. V was trimmed by 0 bases and J by 6 bases, leaving 19 bases between them. This CDR3 spans 17 amino acids. The CDR3 spells CASSQDPLGAYADTQYF. The CDR3 bases are TGTGCCAGCAGCCAAGATCCTCTGGGAGCCTACGCGGATACGCAGTATTTT. Full variable domain (remainder filled in from reference TRBV14 and TRBJ2-3): EAGVTQFPSHSVIEKGQTVTLRCDPISGHDNLYWYRRVMGKEIKFLLHFVKESKQDESGMPNNRFLAERTGGTYSTLKVQPAELEDSGVYFCASSQDPLGAYADTQYFGPGTRLTVL.

CDR3 DNA: TGTGCCAGCAGCTCCGGGACTAGCGGGAGCGTTCGCGGCTACGAGCAGTACTTC. The encoded protein is CASSSGTSGSVRGYEQYF. The chain uses TRBV7-9 and TRBJ2-7; 14 nucleotides line up with TRBD2. CDR1 SEHNR and CDR2 FQNEAQ come from the germline V gene (reference sequence). This CDR3 is 18 amino acids long. The V segment lost 4 bases and the J segment 3 bases; nucleotides outside the gene matches: 11.

The genes are TRBV19 and TRBJ1-2; 7 bases line up with TRBD1. The germline gives CDR1 LNHDA, CDR2 SQIVND (reference sequence). J lost 7 bases, V lost 9 bases, and 14 bases had no gene match. This CDR3 region has 14 residues. CDR3 amino acids: CASKTWDSPIGYTF. The CDR3 DNA sequence: TGTGCCAGCAAGACCTGGGACAGCCCGATTGGCTACACCTTC.

The rearrangement links TRBV5-1 to TRBJ1-3; perhaps TRBD1 as D (6 bases). V was cut by 1 base and J by 0 bases, with 20 bases left in between. CDR3 length: 19 residues. Germline CDR1 and CDR2: SGHRS and YFSETQ. The CDR3 sequence is CASSLKARGSGNSGNTIYF. The CDR3 DNA follows: TGCGCCAGCAGCTTGAAGGCCAGGGGCTCCGGAAACTCTGGAAACACCATATATTTT.

The gene calls are TRBV28 and TRBJ2-4, with D perhaps assigned TRBD1 or TRBD2 (5 bases each). This CDR3 has 18 amino acids. Per germline, CDR1 MDHEN and CDR2 SYDVKM. Trimming cost V 6 bases and J 0 bases, with 21 bases left between them. CDR3 amino acids: CASSPTGKRGLAKNIQYF. The CDR3 DNA is TGTGCCAGCAGCCCCACAGGTAAACGAGGGCTAGCCAAAAACATTCAGTACTTC.

The rearrangement uses TRBV7-9 and TRBJ2-5, with 7 bases identical to TRBD1. Germline V gene sequence: CDR1 SEHNR, CDR2 FQNEAQ (reference sequence). V shed 4 bases, J shed 3 bases, and the junction held 5 bases outside the gene matches. The CDR3 is 14 amino acids. The CDR3 nucleotides read TGTGCCAGCAGCTACAGACAGGGAAAAGAGACCCAGTACTTC. Amino acid sequence: CASSYRQGKETQYF.

The chain links TRBV6-5 to TRBJ2-7; D unclear. The CDR3 consists of 13 residues. Per germline, CDR1 MNHEY and CDR2 SVGAGI. V lost 3 bases and J lost 0, with 6 bases in between. CDR3 nucleotide sequence: TGTGCCAGCAGTTATGTGGGCTCCTACGAGCAGTACTTC. Protein sequence: CASSYVGSYEQYF.

The chain combines TRBV19 with TRBJ1-1; D is ambiguous. Germline loops: CDR1 LNHDA, CDR2 SQIVND (reference sequence). The CDR3 sequence is 13 residues long. Trimming pared 5 bases from V and 2 bases from J, leaving 9 bases between. CDR3 DNA: TGTGCCAGTAGTCCGAGGGCAAACACTGAAGCTTTCTTT. Protein: CASSPRANTEAFF.

The J gene is TRBJ2-1, the V gene TRBV15; TRBD2 aligns across 10 bases. The CDR3 contains 14 residues. The junction had 8 bases not matched to a gene; V was cut back by 0 bases and J by 15 bases. Per the germline V gene, CDR1 is LNHNV and CDR2 is YYDKDF (reference sequence). The CDR3 DNA reads TGTGCCACCAGCAGAGATATGCTAGCGGGAGAGACGTTCTTC. This translates into CATSRDMLAGETFF.

J is TRBJ1-4 and V is TRBV9; D ambiguous. The CDR3 spans 14 residues. From germline, CDR1 is SGDLS and CDR2 YYNGEE. V lost 2 bases and J 0 bases, leaving 5 bases between the germline ends. The CDR3 DNA reads as TGTGCCAGCAGCGTTTCTTCAACTAATGAAAAACTGTTTTTT. This translates into CASSVSSTNEKLFF.

The J gene is TRBJ2-1, the V gene TRBV5-1; 14 nucleotides line up with TRBD2. CDR3 size: 17 residues. The germline CDR1 and CDR2 sequences are SGHRS and YFSETQ. With V trimmed by 0 bases and J by 8 bases, 7 bases remained unmatched. In nucleotides, the CDR3 is TGCGCCAGCAGCTTGGGACTAGCGGGAGGGCTTGTGGATGAGCAGTTCTTC. This gives the protein CASSLGLAGGLVDEQFF.

The gene calls are TRBV6-5 and TRBJ2-7, with D possibly TRBD2 on 6 matching bases. The CDR3 length is 13 residues. Germline V gene sequence: CDR1 MNHEY, CDR2 SVGAGI. With 7 bases removed from V and 0 bases from J, the gap between germline ends came to 10 bases. CDR3 DNA sequence: TGTGCCAGCAATGGGGGGAACTCCTACGAGCAGTACTTC. Encoded protein: CASNGGNSYEQYF.

The J gene is TRBJ1-3, the V gene TRBV6-5, with a weak D call TRBD1 (6 bases). Per germline, CDR1 MNHEY and CDR2 SVGAGI. V was pared by 6 bases and J by 9 bases, with 15 bases between. This CDR3 is built from 13 residues. CDR3 in amino acids: CASRQGGGSTIYF. In nucleotides, the CDR3 is TGTGCCAGCAGGCAAGGGGGGGGTAGCACCATATATTTT.

The chain uses TRBV12-3 or TRBV12-4 and TRBJ1-3; a possible D gene is TRBD1 (6 bases). The V gene lost 6 bases and the J gene lost 2 bases, with 8 bases spanning the gap. This CDR3 is built from 13 residues. CDR3 in DNA: TGTGCCAGCAGAACAGGGACTGGAAACACCATATATTTT. This sequence encodes CASRTGTGNTIYF.

The chain couples TRBV12-3 or TRBV12-4 to TRBJ1-5; D remains ambiguous. This CDR3 contains 13 residues. The V gene lost 8 bases and the J gene lost 5 bases, with 13 bases spanning the gap. The CDR3 DNA is TGTGCCAGCGCACCCACGCAGGATCAGCCCCAGCATTTT. Amino acids: CASAPTQDQPQHF.

This clone was detected only a few times. This chain connects TRBV28 to TRBJ1-5; 9 bases map to TRBD1. With V trimmed by 3 bases and J by 5 bases, 8 bases remained unmatched. CDR3 length: 16 amino acids. The germline CDR1 and CDR2 sequences are MDHEN and SYDVKM. This CDR3 is CASSFLGTGTYQPQHF. CDR3 in DNA: TGTGCCAGCAGTTTCCTCGGGACAGGGACATATCAGCCCCAGCATTTT.

The chain is built from TRBV30 and TRBJ2-1; tentative D call: TRBD2 (6 bases). The V end was cut by 2 bases, the J end by 10 bases, with 12 bases between. Per the germline V gene, CDR1 is GTSNPN and CDR2 is SVGIG (reference sequence). The CDR3 consists of 12 residues. The CDR3 protein is CAWSRGLAEQFF. CDR3 in DNA: TGTGCCTGGAGTCGGGGACTGGCGGAGCAGTTCTTC.

CDR3 protein: CASSPGRGGSGNTIYF. The CDR3 DNA follows: TGTGCCAGCAGCCCTGGACGAGGGGGCTCTGGAAACACCATATATTTT. The chain carries TRBV5-4 and TRBJ1-3; D may be TRBD1 (6 bases). In germline, CDR1 is SGHNT, CDR2 YYREEE (reference sequence). The CDR3 consists of 16 residues. Trimming removed 4 bases at V and 0 bases at J, with 14 bases between. The whole variable domain, filled in from reference TRBV5-4 and TRBJ1-3, reads ETGVTQSPTHLIKTRGQQVTLRCSSQSGHNTVSWYQQALGQGPQFIFQYYREEENGRGNFPPRFSGLQFPNYSSELNVNALELDDSALYLCASSPGRGGSGNTIYFGEGSWLTVV.

V gene TRBV28 combines with J gene TRBJ1-6; D not certain. This CDR3 spans 18 amino acids. Germline V gene sequence: CDR1 MDHEN, CDR2 SYDVKM. V lost 2 bases, J lost 7 bases, and 21 bases lay in between. CDR3 loop: CASSLPPRRILLNSPLHF. CDR3 DNA: TGTGCCAGCAGTTTACCCCCCCGACGGATACTCCTCAATTCACCCCTCCACTTT.

The J gene is TRBJ2-5, the V gene TRBV24-1; maybe TRBD1 (5 bases). V was pared by 4 bases and J by 4 bases, with 12 bases between. This CDR3 comprises 14 residues. Per the germline V gene, CDR1 is KGHDR and CDR2 is SFDVKD. CDR3 in DNA: TGTGCCACCAGTGACCCCGCCAGGGTAGAGACCCAGTACTTC. Its translation is CATSDPARVETQYF.

The chain links TRBV3-1 (or the pseudogene TRBV3-2) to TRBJ2-3; the D gene is possibly TRBD1 (6 bases). Trimming removed 1 base at V and 2 bases at J, with 10 bases between. The CDR3 consists of 15 residues. Germline V lookup: CDR1 LGHDT, CDR2 YNNKEL (reference sequence). CDR3 residues: CASSQADSFTDTQYF. For the CDR3, the DNA is TGTGCCAGCAGCCAAGCGGACAGCTTCACAGATACGCAGTATTTT.

The chain couples TRBV9 to TRBJ2-2; TRBD1 matches 8 bases. The CDR3 loop spans 16 amino acids. Per germline, CDR1 SGDLS and CDR2 YYNGEE. The ends lost 4 bases at V and 1 base at J; junction bases unmatched: 6. CDR3 in DNA: TGTGCCAGCAGCCCTGGACAGGGTCTGAACACCGGGGAGCTGTTTTTT. Protein sequence: CASSPGQGLNTGELFF.